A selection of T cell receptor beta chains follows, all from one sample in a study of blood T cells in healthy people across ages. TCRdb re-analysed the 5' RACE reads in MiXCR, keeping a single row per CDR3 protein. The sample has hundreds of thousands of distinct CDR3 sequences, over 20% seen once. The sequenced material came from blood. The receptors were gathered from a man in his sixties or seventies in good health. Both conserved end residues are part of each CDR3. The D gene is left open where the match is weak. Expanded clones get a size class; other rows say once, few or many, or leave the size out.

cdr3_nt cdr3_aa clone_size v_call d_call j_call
TGTGCCAGCAGTGCGACAGGGATGGGAACTAATGAAAAACTGTTTTTT CASSATGMGTNEKLFF - TRBV6-5 TRBD1 TRBJ1-4
TGCAGTGCAAGAGTTTCCACTGAAGCTTTCTTT CSARVSTEAFF many TRBV20-1 - TRBJ1-1
TGCGCCAGCAGCCCCCCCAGCGGGGGGAACACAGATACGCAGTATTTT CASSPPSGGNTDTQYF - TRBV5-1 TRBD2 TRBJ2-3
TGCAGTGCCCCGGTTGGGAGCACAGATACGCAGTATTTT CSAPVGSTDTQYF - TRBV20-1 - TRBJ2-3
TGTGCCATCAGTGATACCGGGGGGAACCAAGAGACCCAGTACTTC CAISDTGGNQETQYF few TRBV10-3 TRBD2 TRBJ2-5
TGTGCCAGCAGCCAAGATTTCAGCGGGGGACACAATGAGCAGTTCTTC CASSQDFSGGHNEQFF - TRBV3-1 TRBD2 TRBJ2-1
TGTGCCAGCATCCTCCTAGCGGGAGTGTCCGATGAGCAGTTCTTC CASILLAGVSDEQFF - TRBV2 TRBD2 TRBJ2-1
TGTGCCAGCAGCACTCGGGACTCCTCCTCCTACGAGCAGTACTTC CASSTRDSSSYEQYF many TRBV13 - TRBJ2-7
TGTGCCAGCAGGGGGTCCGGGACGGGTTTCAATCAGCCCCAGCATTTT CASRGSGTGFNQPQHF - TRBV6-2/TRBV6-3 - TRBJ1-5
TGTGCCAGCAGTGATCCGGGACTAGCGGGAATTGAGACCCAGTACTTC CASSDPGLAGIETQYF - TRBV25-1 TRBD2 TRBJ2-5
TGTGCCAGCAGCCAAGAGGGGTTATGGCAGCAAGAGACCCAGTACTTC CASSQEGLWQQETQYF few TRBV3-1 - TRBJ2-5